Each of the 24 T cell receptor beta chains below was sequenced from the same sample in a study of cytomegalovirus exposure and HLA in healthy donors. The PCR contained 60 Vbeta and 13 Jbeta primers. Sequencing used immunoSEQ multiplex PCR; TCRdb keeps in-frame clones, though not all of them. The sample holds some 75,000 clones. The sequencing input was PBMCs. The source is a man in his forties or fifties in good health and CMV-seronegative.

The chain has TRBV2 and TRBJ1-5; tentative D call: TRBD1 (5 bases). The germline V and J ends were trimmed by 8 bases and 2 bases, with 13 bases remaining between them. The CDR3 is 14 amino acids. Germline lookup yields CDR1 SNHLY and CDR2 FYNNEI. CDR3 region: CASGPGWRNQPQHF. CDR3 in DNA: TGTGCCAGCGGCCCAGGGTGGCGCAATCAGCCCCAGCATTTT.

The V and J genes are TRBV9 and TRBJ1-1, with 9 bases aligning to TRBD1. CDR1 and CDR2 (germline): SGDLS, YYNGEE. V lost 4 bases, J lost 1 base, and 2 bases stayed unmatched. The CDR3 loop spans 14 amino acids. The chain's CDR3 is CASSRDRANTEAFF. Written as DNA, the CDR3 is TGTGCCAGCAGCCGGGACAGGGCGAACACTGAAGCTTTCTTT.

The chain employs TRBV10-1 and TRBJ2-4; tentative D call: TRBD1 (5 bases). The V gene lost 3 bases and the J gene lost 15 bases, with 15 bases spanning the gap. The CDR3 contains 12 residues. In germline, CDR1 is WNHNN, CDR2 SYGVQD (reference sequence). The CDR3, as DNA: TGCGCCAGCAGTGATTTACAGGAACCGCGGTACTTC. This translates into CASSDLQEPRYF.

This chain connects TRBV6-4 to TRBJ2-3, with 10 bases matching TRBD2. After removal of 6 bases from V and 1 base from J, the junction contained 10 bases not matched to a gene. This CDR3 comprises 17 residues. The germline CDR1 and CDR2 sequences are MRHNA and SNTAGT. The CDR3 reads CASSVTPSGGGTDTQYF. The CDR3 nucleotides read TGTGCCAGCAGCGTCACCCCCAGCGGGGGGGGCACAGATACGCAGTATTTT.

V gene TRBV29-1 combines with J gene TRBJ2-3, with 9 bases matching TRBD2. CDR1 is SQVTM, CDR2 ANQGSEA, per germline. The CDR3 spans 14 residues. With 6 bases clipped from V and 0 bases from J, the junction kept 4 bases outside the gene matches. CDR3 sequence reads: CSVEGTSSTDTQYF. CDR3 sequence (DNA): TGCAGCGTCGAGGGGACTAGCAGCACAGATACGCAGTATTTT.

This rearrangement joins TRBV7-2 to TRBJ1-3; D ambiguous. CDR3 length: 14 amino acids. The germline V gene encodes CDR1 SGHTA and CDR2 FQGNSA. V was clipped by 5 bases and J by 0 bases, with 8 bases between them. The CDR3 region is CASSPRSSGNTIYF. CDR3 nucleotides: TGTGCCAGCAGCCCACGGAGCTCTGGAAACACCATATATTTT.

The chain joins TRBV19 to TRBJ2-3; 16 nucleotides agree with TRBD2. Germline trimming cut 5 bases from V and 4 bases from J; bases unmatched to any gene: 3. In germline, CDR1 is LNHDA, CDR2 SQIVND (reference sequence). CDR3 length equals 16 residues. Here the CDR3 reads CASSRGTSGGADTQYF. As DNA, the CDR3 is TGTGCCAGTAGTCGAGGGACTAGCGGGGGGGCAGATACGCAGTATTTT. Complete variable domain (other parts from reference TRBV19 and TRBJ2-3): DGGITQSPKYLFRKEGQNVTLSCEQNLNHDAMYWYRQDPGQGLRLIYYSQIVNDFQKGDIAEGYSVSREKKESFPLTVTSAQKNPTAFYLCASSRGTSGGADTQYFGPGTRLTVL.

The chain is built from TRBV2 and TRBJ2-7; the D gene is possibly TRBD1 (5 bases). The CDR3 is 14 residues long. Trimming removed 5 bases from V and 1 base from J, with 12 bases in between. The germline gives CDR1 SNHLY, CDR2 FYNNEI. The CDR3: CASSRTSTSYEQYF. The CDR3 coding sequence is TGTGCCAGCAGTCGGACAAGCACATCCTACGAGCAGTACTTC.

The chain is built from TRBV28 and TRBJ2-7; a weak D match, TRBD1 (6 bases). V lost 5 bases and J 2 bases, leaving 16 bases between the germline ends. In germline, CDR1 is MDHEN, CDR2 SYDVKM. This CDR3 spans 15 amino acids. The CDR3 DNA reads TGTGCCAGCAGTCCACCGGGACATAAGCCCTACGAGCAGTACTTC. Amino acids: CASSPPGHKPYEQYF.

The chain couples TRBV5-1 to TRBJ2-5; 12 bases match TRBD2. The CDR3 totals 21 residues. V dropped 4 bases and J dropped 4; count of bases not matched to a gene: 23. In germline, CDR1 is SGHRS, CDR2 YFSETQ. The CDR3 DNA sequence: TGCGCCAGCAGCCGTGAGTTAGCATTCAGACTAGCGGGAGACGGTGGAGAGACCCAGTACTTC. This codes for CASSRELAFRLAGDGGETQYF.

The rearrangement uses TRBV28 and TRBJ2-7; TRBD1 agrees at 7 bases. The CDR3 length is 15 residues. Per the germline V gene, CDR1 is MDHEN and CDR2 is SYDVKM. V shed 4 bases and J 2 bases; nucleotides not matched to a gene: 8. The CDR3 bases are TGTGCCAGCAGTTCGGCCTACAGGGGCGCCTACGAGCAGTACTTC. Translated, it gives CASSSAYRGAYEQYF. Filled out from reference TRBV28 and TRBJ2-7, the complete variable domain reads DVKVTQSSRYLVKRTGEKVFLECVQDMDHENMFWYRQDPGLGLRLIYFSYDVKMKEKGDIPEGYSVSREKKERFSLILESASTNQTSMYLCASSSAYRGAYEQYFGPGTRLTVT.

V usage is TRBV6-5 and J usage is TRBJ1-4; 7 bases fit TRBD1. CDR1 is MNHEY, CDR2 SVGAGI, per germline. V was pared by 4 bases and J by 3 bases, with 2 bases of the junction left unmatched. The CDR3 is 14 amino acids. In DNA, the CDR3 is TGTGCCAGCAGTTCGGGACAGTCTAATGAAAAACTGTTTTTT. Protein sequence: CASSSGQSNEKLFF.

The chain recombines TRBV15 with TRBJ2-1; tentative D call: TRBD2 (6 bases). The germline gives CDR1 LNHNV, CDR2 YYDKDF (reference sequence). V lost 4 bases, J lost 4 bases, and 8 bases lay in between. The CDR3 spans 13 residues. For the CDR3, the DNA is TGTGCCACCAGCAAGGGACTTTACAATGAGCAGTTCTTC. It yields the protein CATSKGLYNEQFF.

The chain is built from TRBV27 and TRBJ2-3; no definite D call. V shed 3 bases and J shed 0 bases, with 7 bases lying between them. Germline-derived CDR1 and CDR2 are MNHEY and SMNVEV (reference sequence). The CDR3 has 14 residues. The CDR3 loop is CASSLEQSTDTQYF. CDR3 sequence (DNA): TGTGCCAGCAGTTTGGAACAGAGCACAGATACGCAGTATTTT.

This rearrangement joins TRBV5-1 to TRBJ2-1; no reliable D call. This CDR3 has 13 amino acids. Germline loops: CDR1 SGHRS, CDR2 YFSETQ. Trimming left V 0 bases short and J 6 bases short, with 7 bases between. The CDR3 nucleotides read TGCGCCAGCAGCTTGGAGCCGCCCAATGAGCAGTTCTTC. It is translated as CASSLEPPNEQFF. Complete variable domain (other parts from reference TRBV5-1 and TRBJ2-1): KAGVTQTPRYLIKTRGQQVTLSCSPISGHRSVSWYQQTPGQGLQFLFEYFSETQRNKGNFPGRFSGRQFSNSRSEMNVSTLELGDSALYLCASSLEPPNEQFFGPGTRLTVL.

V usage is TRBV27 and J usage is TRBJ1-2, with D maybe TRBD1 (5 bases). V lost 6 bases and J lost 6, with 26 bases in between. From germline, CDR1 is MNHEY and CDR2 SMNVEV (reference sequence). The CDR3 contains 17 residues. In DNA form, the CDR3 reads TGTGCCAGCAGCATGCGGACGGGGGGTAGCCTATGGGATGGCTACACCTTC. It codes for CASSMRTGGSLWDGYTF.

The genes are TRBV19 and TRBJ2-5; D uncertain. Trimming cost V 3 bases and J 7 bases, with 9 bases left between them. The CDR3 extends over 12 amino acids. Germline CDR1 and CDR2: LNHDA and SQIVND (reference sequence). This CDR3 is CASSIPYGTQYF. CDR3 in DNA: TGTGCCAGTAGTATCCCCTACGGGACCCAGTACTTC.

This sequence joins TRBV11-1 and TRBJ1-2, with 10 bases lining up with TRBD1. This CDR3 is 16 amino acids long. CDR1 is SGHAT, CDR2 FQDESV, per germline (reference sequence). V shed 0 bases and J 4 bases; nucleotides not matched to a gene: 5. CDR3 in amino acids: CASSLAGQGPTYGYTF. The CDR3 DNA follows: TGTGCCAGCAGCTTAGCGGGACAGGGGCCTACCTATGGCTACACCTTC.

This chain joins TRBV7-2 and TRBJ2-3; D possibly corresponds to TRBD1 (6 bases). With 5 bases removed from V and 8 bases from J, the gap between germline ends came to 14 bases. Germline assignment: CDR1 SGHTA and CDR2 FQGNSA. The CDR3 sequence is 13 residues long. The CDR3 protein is CASSPGTYRTQYF. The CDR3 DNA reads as TGTGCCAGCAGCCCAGGGACATATCGTACGCAGTATTTT.

The CDR3: CASSLYRGDTDTQYF. The CDR3 region has the DNA TGTGCCAGCAGCTTATACAGGGGGGACACAGATACGCAGTATTTT. J is TRBJ2-3 and V is TRBV7-2, with 8 bases that match TRBD1. The germline V gene has CDR1 SGHTA and CDR2 FQGNSA. The CDR3 consists of 15 residues. Trimming removed 2 bases from V and 2 bases from J; junction bases left unmatched: 3.

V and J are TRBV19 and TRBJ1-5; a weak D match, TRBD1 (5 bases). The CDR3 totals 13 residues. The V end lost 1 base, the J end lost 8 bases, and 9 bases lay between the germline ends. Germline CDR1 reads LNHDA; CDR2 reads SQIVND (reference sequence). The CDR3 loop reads CASSIGGLEPQHF. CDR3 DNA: TGTGCCAGTAGTATAGGGGGCCTGGAGCCCCAGCATTTT.

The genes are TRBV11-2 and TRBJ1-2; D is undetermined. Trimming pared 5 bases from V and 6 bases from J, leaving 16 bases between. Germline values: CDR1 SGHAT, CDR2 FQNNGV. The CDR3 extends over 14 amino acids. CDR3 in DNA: TGTGCCAGCAGCCCCAGCCGGGAAACAAATGGCTACACCTTC. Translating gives CASSPSRETNGYTF.

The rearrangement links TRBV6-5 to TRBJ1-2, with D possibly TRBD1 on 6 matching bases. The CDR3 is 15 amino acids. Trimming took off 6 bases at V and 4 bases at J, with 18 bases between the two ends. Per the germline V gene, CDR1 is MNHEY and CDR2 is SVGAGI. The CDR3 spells CASSRILQGAYGYTF. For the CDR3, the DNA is TGTGCCAGCAGCAGAATCTTACAGGGCGCCTATGGCTACACCTTC.

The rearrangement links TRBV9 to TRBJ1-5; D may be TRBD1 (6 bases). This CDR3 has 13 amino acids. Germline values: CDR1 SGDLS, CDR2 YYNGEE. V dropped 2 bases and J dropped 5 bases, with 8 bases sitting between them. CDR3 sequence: CASSVSGDQPQHF. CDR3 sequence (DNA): TGTGCCAGCAGCGTGTCAGGGGATCAGCCCCAGCATTTT.